These T cell receptor beta chains were read from a single sample in a study of blood T cell repertoires in COVID-19. Measured with immunoSEQ multiplex PCR; TCRdb has only the in-frame clones, and not every one. The sample shows over 350,000 clones, around nine tenths of them seen only once. Sequencing was done on a sample of PBMCs or T cells enriched from blood (not recorded which). The receptor source for this set is a woman between 45 and 65 years old who had recovered from COVID-19. CDR3s include the opening cysteine and the closing phenylalanine or tryptophan. D genes are given only for firm matches. Where a row states a size, it is once, few, many or the class of an expanded clone; other rows omit it.

D: TRBD2; V: TRBV6-2/TRBV6-3; size: once; J: TRBJ2-3; DNA: TGTGCCAGCAGCCGCATACTAGCGGGGGGGCCGGATACGCAGTATTTT; CDR3: CASSRILAGGPDTQYF
D: TRBD2; V: TRBV15; size: -; J: TRBJ2-1; DNA: TGTGCCACCAGCGCCTCACCGGGGGGTGGCAATGAGCAGTTCTTC; CDR3: CATSASPGGGNEQFF
D: TRBD1; V: TRBV28; size: -; J: TRBJ1-2; DNA: TGTGCCAGCAGTTCCCCCCCTGGGGACAGGGGCCTTTCTAACTATGGCTACACCTTC; CDR3: CASSSPPGDRGLSNYGYTF
D: -; V: TRBV5-1; size: -; J: TRBJ1-4; DNA: TGCGCCAGCAGCTCAGGACTGGGATGGGAAAAACTGTTTTTT; CDR3: CASSSGLGWEKLFF
D: -; V: TRBV6-5; size: -; J: TRBJ2-7; DNA: TGTGCCACCAGACAGGCAACCTACGAGCAGTACTTC; CDR3: CATRQATYEQYF
D: -; V: TRBV9; size: -; J: TRBJ2-7; DNA: TGTGCCAGCAGCGCAGGAGGGGAAAGCACCTACGAGCAGTACTTC; CDR3: CASSAGGESTYEQYF
D: -; V: TRBV2; size: -; J: TRBJ1-1; DNA: TGTGCCAGCAGTGTCAAGGGGTCCCCGGGCGAAGCTTTCTTT; CDR3: CASSVKGSPGEAFF
D: TRBD2; V: TRBV5-1; size: -; J: TRBJ2-3; DNA: TGCGCCAGCAGCCTGATAGCGGGGGAGATAAAAGATACGCAGTATTTT; CDR3: CASSLIAGEIKDTQYF
D: TRBD1; V: TRBV29-1; size: -; J: TRBJ1-4; DNA: TGCAGCGTTCGGCTAGTGGACAGGGGGAGTGAAAAACTGTTTTTT; CDR3: CSVRLVDRGSEKLFF
D: TRBD1; V: TRBV11-2; size: -; J: TRBJ1-2; DNA: TGTGCCAGCAGCTTAGGGGACAGGGAGTTAAACTATGGCTACACCTTC; CDR3: CASSLGDRELNYGYTF
D: TRBD1; V: TRBV5-6; size: once; J: TRBJ1-1; DNA: TGTGCCAGCAGCATACTCCGGGACAGGGACATGAACACTGAAGCTTTCTTT; CDR3: CASSILRDRDMNTEAFF